The text below deals with one T cell receptor (beta chain). This clone's antigen is unknown. It has no much larger one-base neighbor in the sample; base qualities were not kept. TCR cDNA was synthesized by 5'RACE template switching, through which a universal primer site and unique molecular identifiers were introduced. cDNA synthesis was primed from both the TCR alpha and TCR beta constant segments. Library amplification used two PCR steps, and the second PCR step added sample barcodes and sequencing adapters. Sequencing of libraries was done on Illumina HiSeq 2500 (2x100 bp) or NovaSeq (2x150 bp). The paper's processing steps were these. MIGEC was used to demultiplex reads and collapse the reads into UMI consensus sequences, and MiXCR was used for V(D)J alignment. Using edgeR on replicate PBMC samples, clonotypes were called vaccine-responding if FDR was below 0.01 and the log2 fold change was above 5 up to day 15. CD4 or CD8 identity was assigned to each bulk clonotype according to whether the clonotype was present at higher abundance in the sequenced CD4 repertoire or the sequenced CD8 repertoire. Starting from the raw public reads, TCRdb applied fastp trimming at Q25, assembled clones with MiXCR and retained in-frame beta chains. Rows merge per CDR3 protein into single entries with the most common DNA and genes. TCRdb assigned the V and J calls; the authors' analysis was not used. In this sample the table shows about 500,000 distinct CDR3 sequences, about 15% of which occur a single time. The leading ten clones occupy roughly 17% of the sample.

The CDR3 runs 16 residues from the cysteine to the phenylalanine. CDR3 DNA only is kept here, 48 bases in frame from base 1. From V the trimming removes 1 base and from J it removes 5 bases, while the gene matches leave 10 bases of the junction unaccounted for. From a lookup of the germline V gene, CDR1 and CDR2 are SGHTA and FQGNSA. The treatment or condition label of this sample denotes: live attenuated yellow fever vaccine strain. At each blood-draw timepoint, two biological replicates of bulk PBMCs were obtained. A standard Ficoll-Paque protocol was used to isolate PBMCs from peripheral blood. TriZol was used to extract RNA from bulk PBMCs, CD4 and CD8 fractions, and dextramer-positive and dextramer-negative fractions. The data derive from a study of T cells after yellow fever vaccination (dated by TCRdb to about 2019). For the study in its entirety: The SMART-Seq v4 Ultra Low Input RNA kit was used to prepare libraries from fractions with low cell numbers. The cohort comprised two healthy male donors, one aged 18 to 29 and one aged 30 to 40 years. Blood was drawn at multiple timepoints before and after primary and secondary immunization, with bulk PBMC replicates and cell subsets isolated. To track T-cell clones before and after primary and booster YFV17D yellow fever vaccination, bulk TCR alpha and beta repertoires were sequenced longitudinally. Beyond this particular receptor, the publication reports: A small fraction of clonotypes appeared in both the CD4 and CD8 compartments, likely as a result of convergent recombination. Because abundant contaminating clonotypes from the bulk population could be contained in FACS-sorted repertoires, computational filtering was required. Only two donors were included in the study, so the extent to which the findings can be generalized is limited. Compared with the primary T-cell response, the secondary T-cell response was faster but weaker, reaching its peak on day 5 rather than on day 15. After the booster, most of the clones that had expanded following primary vaccination were detected again (almost 98% of CD4 and 80% to 90% of CD8), which suggests that memory was broadly maintained.

The chain is made from TRBV7-2 and TRBJ2-7, and TRBD1 matches 8 of the central bases. The material sequenced was PBMCs, taken 5 days after the first yellow fever vaccination. This TCR was recovered from a man aged 18 to 29 who received the YFV17D yellow fever vaccine. This receptor carries the CDR3 CASSLGYRTGFDEQYF. The DNA sequence is TGTGCCAGCAGCTTAGGCTACAGGACAGGGTTCGACGAGCAGTACTTC. Beyond the CDR3, the reference TRBV7-2 and TRBJ2-7 genes provide the residues; the full variable domain reads: GAGVSQSPSNKVTEKGKDVELRCDPISGHTALYWYRQSLGQGLEFLIYFQGNSAPDKSGLPSDRFSAERTGGSVSTLTIQRTQQEDSAVYLCASSLGYRTGFDEQYFGPGTRLTVT.